This T cell receptor beta chain comes out of a study of monozygotic twins with inflammatory bowel disease. Study-wide points: IBD-affected twins scored below their healthy co-twins in TCRbeta diversity (inverse Simpson).

Of note for this clonotype: Its antigen remains unidentified.

Every TCR library consumed about 3.5 ug of total RNA. UMIs were attached via template switching, each with a 6-nucleotide sample barcode. Following a re-call of the 5' RACE reads, TCRdb has one entry per CDR3 protein and lacks DNA. Across approximately 150,000 distinct CDR3 sequences, the top ten clones capture 2.4% of the sample. CDR3 size: 14 residues. Germline CDR1 reads SGHNT; CDR2 reads YYREEE (reference sequence). Sequencing was performed on blood. This clonotype was obtained from a human donor with ulcerative colitis or Crohn's disease, or a healthy co-twin of an affected twin (not recorded which). This chain joins TRBV5-4 and TRBJ2-2. The CDR3 here is CASSLQQTTGELFF.